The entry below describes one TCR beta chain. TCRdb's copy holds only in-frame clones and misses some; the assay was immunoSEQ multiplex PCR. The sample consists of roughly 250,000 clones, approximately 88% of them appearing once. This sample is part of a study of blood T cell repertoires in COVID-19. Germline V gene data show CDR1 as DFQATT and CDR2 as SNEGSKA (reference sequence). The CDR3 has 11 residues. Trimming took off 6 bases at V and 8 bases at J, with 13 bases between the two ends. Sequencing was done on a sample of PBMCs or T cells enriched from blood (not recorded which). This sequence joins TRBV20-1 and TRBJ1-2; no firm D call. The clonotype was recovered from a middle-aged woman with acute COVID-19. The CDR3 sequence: CSATTTGGYTF. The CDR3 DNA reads TGCAGTGCAACAACCACGGGGGGCTACACCTTC.